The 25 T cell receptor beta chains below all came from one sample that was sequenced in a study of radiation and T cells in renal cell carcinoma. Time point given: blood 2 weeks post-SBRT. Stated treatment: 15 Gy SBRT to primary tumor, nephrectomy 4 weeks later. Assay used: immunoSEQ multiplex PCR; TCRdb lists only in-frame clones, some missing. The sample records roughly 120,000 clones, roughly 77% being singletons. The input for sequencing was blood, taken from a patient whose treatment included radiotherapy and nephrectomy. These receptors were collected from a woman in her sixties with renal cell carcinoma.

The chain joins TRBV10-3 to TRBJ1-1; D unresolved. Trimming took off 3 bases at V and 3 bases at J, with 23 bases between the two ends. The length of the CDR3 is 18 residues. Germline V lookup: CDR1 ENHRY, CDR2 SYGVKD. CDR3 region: CAISDIGIGATGYTEAFF. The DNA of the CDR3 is TGTGCCATCAGTGATATCGGGATCGGAGCGACGGGTTACACTGAAGCTTTCTTT.

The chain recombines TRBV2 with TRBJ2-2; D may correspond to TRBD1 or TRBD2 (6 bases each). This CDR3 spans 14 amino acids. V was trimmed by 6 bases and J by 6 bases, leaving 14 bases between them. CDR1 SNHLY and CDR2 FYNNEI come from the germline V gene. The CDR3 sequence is CASRNRDSAGELFF. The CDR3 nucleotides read TGTGCCAGCAGGAACAGGGACTCGGCCGGGGAGCTGTTTTTT.

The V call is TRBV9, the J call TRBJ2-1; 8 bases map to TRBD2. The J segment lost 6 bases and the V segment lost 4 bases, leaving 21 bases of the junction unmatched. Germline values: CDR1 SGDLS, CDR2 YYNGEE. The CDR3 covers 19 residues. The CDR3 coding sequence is TGTGCCAGCAGCCGTAGCTCCCACGGAGCGGGAGTTGATTTCAATGAGCAGTTCTTC. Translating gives CASSRSSHGAGVDFNEQFF.

The CDR3 loop reads CASSAQWTYF. The CDR3 region has the DNA TGTGCCAGCAGCGCCCAGTGGACATACTTC. The J gene is TRBJ2-7, the V gene TRBV6-1, with D maybe TRBD1 (5 bases). In germline, CDR1 is MNHNS, CDR2 SASEGT. The CDR3 loop spans 10 amino acids. V dropped 6 bases and J dropped 13 bases, with 13 bases sitting between them.

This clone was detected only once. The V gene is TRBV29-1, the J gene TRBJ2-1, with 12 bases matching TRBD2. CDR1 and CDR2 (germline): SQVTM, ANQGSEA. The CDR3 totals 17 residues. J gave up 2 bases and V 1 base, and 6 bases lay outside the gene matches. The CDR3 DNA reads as TGCAGCGTTGAAGGGCTAGCGGGGGGGACCGCCTACAATGAGCAGTTCTTC. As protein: CSVEGLAGGTAYNEQFF.

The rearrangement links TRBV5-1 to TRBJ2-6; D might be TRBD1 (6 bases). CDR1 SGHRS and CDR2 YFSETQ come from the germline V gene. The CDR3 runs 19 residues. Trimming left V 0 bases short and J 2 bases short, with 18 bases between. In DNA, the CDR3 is TGCGCCAGCAGCTTGGGACAGGCCACAACGAGGCCTGGGGCCAACGTCCTGACTTTC. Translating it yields CASSLGQATTRPGANVLTF.

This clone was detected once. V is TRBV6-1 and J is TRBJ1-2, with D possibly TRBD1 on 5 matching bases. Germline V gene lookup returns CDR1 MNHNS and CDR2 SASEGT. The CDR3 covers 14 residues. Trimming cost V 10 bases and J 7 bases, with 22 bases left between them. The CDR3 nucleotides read TGTGCCATCCTAGGTGGGGCCCCCCACTTTGGCTACACCTTC. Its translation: CAILGGAPHFGYTF.

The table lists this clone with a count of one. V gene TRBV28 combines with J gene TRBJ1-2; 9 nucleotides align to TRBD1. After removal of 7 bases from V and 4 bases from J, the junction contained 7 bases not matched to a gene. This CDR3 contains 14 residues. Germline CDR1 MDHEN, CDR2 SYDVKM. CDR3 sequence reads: CASITQGAGYGYTF. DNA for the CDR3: TGTGCCAGCATCACACAGGGGGCGGGCTATGGCTACACCTTC.

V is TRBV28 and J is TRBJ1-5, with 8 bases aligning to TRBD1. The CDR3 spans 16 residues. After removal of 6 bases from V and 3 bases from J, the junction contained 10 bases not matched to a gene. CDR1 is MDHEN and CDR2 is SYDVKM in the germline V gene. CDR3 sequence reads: CASRTPQGANNQPQHF. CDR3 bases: TGTGCCAGCAGAACCCCCCAGGGGGCCAACAATCAGCCCCAGCATTTT.

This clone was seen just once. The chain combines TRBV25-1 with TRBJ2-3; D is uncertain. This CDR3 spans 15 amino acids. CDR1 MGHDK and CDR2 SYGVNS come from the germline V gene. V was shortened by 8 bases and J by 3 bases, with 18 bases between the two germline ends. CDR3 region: CASGLGASPTDTQYF. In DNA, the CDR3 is TGTGCCAGCGGCCTAGGCGCCTCCCCTACAGATACGCAGTATTTT. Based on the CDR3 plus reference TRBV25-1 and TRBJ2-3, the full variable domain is EADIYQTPRYLVIGTGKKITLECSQTMGHDKMYWYQQDPGMELHLIHYSYGVNSTEKGDLSSESTVSRIRTEHFPLTLESARPSHTSQYLCASGLGASPTDTQYFGPGTRLTVL.

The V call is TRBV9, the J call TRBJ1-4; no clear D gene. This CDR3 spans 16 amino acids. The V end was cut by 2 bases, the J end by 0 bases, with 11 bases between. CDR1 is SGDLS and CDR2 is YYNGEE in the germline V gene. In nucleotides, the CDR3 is TGTGCCAGCAGCGTCTTTGGGGAGGCAACTAATGAAAAACTGTTTTTT. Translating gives CASSVFGEATNEKLFF.

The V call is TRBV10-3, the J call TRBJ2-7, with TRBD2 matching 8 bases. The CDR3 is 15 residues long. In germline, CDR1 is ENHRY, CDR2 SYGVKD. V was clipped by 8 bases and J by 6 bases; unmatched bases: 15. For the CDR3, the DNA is TGTGCCATCCTCCGAGGTGGACTAGCTCTCGGCGAGCAGTACTTC. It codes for CAILRGGLALGEQYF.

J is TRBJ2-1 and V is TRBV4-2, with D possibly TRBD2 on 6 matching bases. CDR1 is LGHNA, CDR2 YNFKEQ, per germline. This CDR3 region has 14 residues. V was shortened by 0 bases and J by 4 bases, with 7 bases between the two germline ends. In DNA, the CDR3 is TGTGCCAGCAGCCAAGAGCGGGATTACAATGAGCAGTTCTTC. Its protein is CASSQERDYNEQFF.

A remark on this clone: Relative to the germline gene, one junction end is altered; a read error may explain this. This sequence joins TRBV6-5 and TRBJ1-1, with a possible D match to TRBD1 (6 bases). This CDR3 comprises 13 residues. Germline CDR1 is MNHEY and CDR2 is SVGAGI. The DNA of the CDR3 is TGTGCCAGCAGCTGGGAAGCGAGGACAGAGCTTAAATTT. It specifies CASSWEARTELKF.

CDR3 DNA: TGTGCCAGCAGCTTGCAGACGGATTACAATGAGCAGTTCTTC. Its protein product is CASSLQTDYNEQFF. The rearrangement links TRBV5-5 to TRBJ2-1; D uncertain. The CDR3 has 14 amino acids. Trimming left V 1 base short and J 4 bases short, with 9 bases between. The germline CDR1 and CDR2 sequences are SGHKS and YYEKEE (reference sequence).

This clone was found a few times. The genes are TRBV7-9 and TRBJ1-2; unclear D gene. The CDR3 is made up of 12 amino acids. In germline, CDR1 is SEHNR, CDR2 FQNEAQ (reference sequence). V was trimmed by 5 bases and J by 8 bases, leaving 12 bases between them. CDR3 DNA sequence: TGTGCCAGCAGCACCCGGACGAGAGGCTACACCTTC. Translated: CASSTRTRGYTF.

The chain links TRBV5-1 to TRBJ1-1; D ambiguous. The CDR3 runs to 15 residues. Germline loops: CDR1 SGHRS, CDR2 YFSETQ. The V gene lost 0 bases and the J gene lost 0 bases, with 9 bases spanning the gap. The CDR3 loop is CASSLGPAMNTEAFF. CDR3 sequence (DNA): TGCGCCAGCAGCTTGGGTCCAGCCATGAACACTGAAGCTTTCTTT. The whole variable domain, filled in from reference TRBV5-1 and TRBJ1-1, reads KAGVTQTPRYLIKTRGQQVTLSCSPISGHRSVSWYQQTPGQGLQFLFEYFSETQRNKGNFPGRFSGRQFSNSRSEMNVSTLELGDSALYLCASSLGPAMNTEAFFGQGTRLTVV.

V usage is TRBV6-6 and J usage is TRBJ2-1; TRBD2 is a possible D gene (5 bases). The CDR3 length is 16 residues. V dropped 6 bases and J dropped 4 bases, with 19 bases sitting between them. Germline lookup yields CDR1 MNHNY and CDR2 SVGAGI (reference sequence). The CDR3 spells CASSQAAAAPYNEQFF. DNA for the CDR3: TGTGCCAGCAGCCAAGCGGCGGCAGCCCCATACAATGAGCAGTTCTTC.

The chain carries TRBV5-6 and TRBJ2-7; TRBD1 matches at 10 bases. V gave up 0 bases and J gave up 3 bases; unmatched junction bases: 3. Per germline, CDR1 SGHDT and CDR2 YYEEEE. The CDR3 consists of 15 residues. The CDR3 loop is CASSLAGQGNYEQYF. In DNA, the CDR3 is TGTGCCAGCAGCTTGGCGGGACAGGGGAACTACGAGCAGTACTTC.

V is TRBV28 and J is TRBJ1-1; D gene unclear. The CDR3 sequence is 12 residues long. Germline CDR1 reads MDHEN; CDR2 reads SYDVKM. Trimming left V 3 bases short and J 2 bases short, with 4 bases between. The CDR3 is CASSFINTEAFF. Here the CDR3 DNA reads TGTGCCAGCAGTTTTATAAACACTGAAGCTTTCTTT. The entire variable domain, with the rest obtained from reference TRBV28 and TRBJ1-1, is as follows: DVKVTQSSRYLVKRTGEKVFLECVQDMDHENMFWYRQDPGLGLRLIYFSYDVKMKEKGDIPEGYSVSREKKERFSLILESASTNQTSMYLCASSFINTEAFFGQGTRLTVV.

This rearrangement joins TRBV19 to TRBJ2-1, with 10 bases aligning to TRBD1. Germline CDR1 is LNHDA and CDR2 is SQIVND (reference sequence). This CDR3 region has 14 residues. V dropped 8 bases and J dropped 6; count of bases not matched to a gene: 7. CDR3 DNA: TGTGCCAGTTCCCCGGGACAGGGGTTCAATGAGCAGTTCTTC. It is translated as CASSPGQGFNEQFF.

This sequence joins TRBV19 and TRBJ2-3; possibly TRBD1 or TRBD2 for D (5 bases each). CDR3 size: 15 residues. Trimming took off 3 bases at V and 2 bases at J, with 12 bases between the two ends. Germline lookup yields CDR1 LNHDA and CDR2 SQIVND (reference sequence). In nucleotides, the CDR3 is TGTGCCAGTAGTATTTCGGGGCATTACACAGATACGCAGTATTTT. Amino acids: CASSISGHYTDTQYF.

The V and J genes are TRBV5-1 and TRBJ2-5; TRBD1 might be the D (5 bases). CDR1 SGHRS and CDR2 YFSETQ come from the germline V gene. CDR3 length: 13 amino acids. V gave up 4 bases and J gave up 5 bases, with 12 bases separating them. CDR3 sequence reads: CASSPSGFETQYF. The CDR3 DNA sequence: TGCGCCAGCAGCCCTTCAGGGTTCGAGACCCAGTACTTC.

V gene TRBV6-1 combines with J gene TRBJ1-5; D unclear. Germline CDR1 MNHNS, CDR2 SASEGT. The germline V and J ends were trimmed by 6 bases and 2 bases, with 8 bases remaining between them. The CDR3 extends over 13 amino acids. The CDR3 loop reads CASRVWGNQPQHF. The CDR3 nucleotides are TGTGCCAGCAGAGTATGGGGCAATCAGCCCCAGCATTTT.

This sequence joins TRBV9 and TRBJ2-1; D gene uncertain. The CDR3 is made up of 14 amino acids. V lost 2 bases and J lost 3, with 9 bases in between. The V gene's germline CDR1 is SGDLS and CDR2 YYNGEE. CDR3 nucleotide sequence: TGTGCCAGCAGCGTGAATGTAGACTACAATGAGCAGTTCTTC. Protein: CASSVNVDYNEQFF.